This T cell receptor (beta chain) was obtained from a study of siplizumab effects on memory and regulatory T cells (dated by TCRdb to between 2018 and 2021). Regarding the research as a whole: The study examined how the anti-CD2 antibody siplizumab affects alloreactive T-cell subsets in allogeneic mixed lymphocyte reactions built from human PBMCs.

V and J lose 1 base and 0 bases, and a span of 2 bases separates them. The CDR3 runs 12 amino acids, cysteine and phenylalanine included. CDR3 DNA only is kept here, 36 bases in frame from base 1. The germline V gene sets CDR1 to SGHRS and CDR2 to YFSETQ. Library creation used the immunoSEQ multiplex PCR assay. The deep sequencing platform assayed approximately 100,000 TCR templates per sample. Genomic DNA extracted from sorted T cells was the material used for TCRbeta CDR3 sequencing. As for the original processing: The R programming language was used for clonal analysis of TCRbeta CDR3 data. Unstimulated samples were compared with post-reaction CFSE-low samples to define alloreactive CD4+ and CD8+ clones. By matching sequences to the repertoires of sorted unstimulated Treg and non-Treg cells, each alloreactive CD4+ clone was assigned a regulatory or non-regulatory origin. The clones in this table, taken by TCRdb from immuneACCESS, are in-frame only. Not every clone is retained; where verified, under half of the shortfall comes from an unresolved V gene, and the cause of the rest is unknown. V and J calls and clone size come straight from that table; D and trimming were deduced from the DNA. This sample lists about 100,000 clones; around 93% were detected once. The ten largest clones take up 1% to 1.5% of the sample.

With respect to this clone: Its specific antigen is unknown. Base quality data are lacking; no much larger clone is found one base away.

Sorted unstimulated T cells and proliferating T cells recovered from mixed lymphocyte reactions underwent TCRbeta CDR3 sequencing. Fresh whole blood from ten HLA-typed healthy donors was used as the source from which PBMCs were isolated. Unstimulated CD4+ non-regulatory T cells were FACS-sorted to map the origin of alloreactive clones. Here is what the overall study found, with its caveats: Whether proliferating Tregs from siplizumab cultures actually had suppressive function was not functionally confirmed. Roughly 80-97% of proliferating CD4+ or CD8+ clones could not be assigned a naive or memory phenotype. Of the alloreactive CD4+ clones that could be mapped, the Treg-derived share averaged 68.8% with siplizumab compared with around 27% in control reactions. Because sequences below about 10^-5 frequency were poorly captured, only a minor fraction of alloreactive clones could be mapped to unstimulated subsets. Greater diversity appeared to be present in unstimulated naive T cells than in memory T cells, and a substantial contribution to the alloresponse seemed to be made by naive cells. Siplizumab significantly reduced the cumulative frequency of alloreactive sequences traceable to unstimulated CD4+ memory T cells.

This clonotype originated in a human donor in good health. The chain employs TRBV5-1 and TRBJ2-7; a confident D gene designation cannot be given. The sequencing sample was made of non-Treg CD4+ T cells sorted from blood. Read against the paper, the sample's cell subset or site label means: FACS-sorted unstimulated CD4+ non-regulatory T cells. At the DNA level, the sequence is TGCGCCAGCAGCTTGACCTCCTACGAGCAGTACTTC. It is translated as CASSLTSYEQYF. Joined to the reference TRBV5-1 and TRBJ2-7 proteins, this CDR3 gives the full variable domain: KAGVTQTPRYLIKTRGQQVTLSCSPISGHRSVSWYQQTPGQGLQFLFEYFSETQRNKGNFPGRFSGRQFSNSRSEMNVSTLELGDSALYLCASSLTSYEQYFGPGTRLTVT.